The next 18 T cell receptor beta chains were all read from a single sample in a study of T cell responses to AZD1222 COVID-19 vaccine. The protocol was immunoSEQ multiplex PCR, while the TCRdb copy is restricted to in-frame clones and leaves out a portion. The sample lists some 150,000 clones, 88% occurring once. The sample was peripheral blood, taken on day 0 of AZD1222 vaccination. The receptors derive from an adult in good health.

The chain uses TRBV6-5 and TRBJ1-2; D is unresolved. Trimming stripped 0 bases from V and 1 base from J, with 9 bases between. The CDR3 runs 15 residues. In germline, CDR1 is MNHEY, CDR2 SVGAGI. The chain's CDR3 is CASSYSRQHNYGYTF. The DNA of the CDR3 is TGTGCCAGCAGTTACTCGAGGCAGCATAACTATGGCTACACCTTC.

This chain uses TRBV7-9 with TRBJ2-1; D remains unclear. Germline V gene lookup returns CDR1 SEHNR and CDR2 FQNEAQ (reference sequence). The CDR3 is 12 residues long. Trimming pared 5 bases from V and 7 bases from J, leaving 9 bases between. This CDR3 reads CASSDLWNEQFF. The CDR3 DNA reads TGTGCCAGCAGCGATCTATGGAATGAGCAGTTCTTC.

At least ten counts were recorded for this clone. This chain uses TRBV14 with TRBJ1-1; D ambiguous. Trimming cost V 7 bases and J 3 bases, with 12 bases left between them. Germline lookup yields CDR1 SGHDN and CDR2 FVKESK. The CDR3 covers 13 residues. The CDR3 bases are TGTGCCAGCAATGTTATCCGGGACACTGAAGCTTTCTTT. Protein product: CASNVIRDTEAFF.

Comment on this clone: This specimen includes other DNA sequences encoding the same CDR3. This chain connects TRBV4-1 to TRBJ1-5; TRBD1 is a possible D gene (5 bases). V lost 1 base, J lost 1 base, and 11 bases lay in between. Per the germline V gene, CDR1 is MGHRA and CDR2 is YSYEKL. CDR3 length equals 16 residues. CDR3 amino acids: CASSQVGGGSNQPQHF. The CDR3 DNA follows: TGCGCCAGCAGCCAAGTCGGGGGGGGGAGCAATCAGCCCCAGCATTTT.

This clone was detected only once. This chain joins TRBV18 and TRBJ1-1; D gene unclear. V gave up 6 bases and J gave up 1 base, with 9 bases separating them. The CDR3 extends over 13 amino acids. CDR1 KGHSH and CDR2 LQKENI come from the germline V gene. In DNA, the CDR3 is TGTGCCAGCTCGGACGGGGAGAACACTGAAGCTTTCTTT. Amino acids: CASSDGENTEAFF.

The chain uses TRBV7-8 and TRBJ2-4; weak D call: TRBD2 (5 bases). The germline V and J ends were trimmed by 1 base and 5 bases, with 15 bases remaining between them. Germline lookup yields CDR1 SGHVS and CDR2 FQNEAQ. This CDR3 region has 16 residues. The CDR3 sequence: CASSLGAGRIENIQYF. CDR3 bases: TGTGCCAGCAGCTTAGGGGCGGGCAGGATCGAAAACATTCAGTACTTC.

The chain couples TRBV2 to TRBJ2-7; possibly TRBD1 for D (6 bases). The germline V gene encodes CDR1 SNHLY and CDR2 FYNNEI. The CDR3 length is 14 residues. The V and J ends lost 7 bases and 6 bases respectively, with 19 bases between them. CDR3 region: CASKSWDISAEQYF. The CDR3 DNA reads TGTGCCAGCAAATCCTGGGACATTTCGGCCGAGCAGTACTTC.

This chain connects TRBV12-3 or TRBV12-4 to TRBJ1-4; no firm D call. The V and J ends lost 4 bases and 7 bases respectively, with 4 bases between them. The CDR3 has 11 residues. The CDR3 sequence is CASSSLEKLFF. The CDR3 nucleotides read TGTGCCAGCAGTTCGCTTGAAAAACTGTTTTTT.

The chain employs TRBV10-3 and TRBJ2-1; D ambiguous. Trimming removed 4 bases at V and 7 bases at J, with 11 bases between. Germline-derived CDR1 and CDR2 are ENHRY and SYGVKD. CDR3 size: 13 residues. CDR3 sequence: CAISVPSKNEQFF. In nucleotides, the CDR3 is TGTGCCATCAGTGTCCCTAGTAAGAATGAGCAGTTCTTC.

The gene calls are TRBV11-2 and TRBJ2-3; TRBD1 matches 8 bases. J was trimmed by 1 base and V by 5 bases; bases with no gene match: 5. The CDR3 has 15 amino acids. Germline CDR1 reads SGHAT; CDR2 reads FQNNGV. The DNA of the CDR3 is TGTGCCAGCAGCAAGGACAGGGTCGGCACAGATACGCAGTATTTT. Its protein is CASSKDRVGTDTQYF.

V usage is TRBV28 and J usage is TRBJ1-2; TRBD1 agrees at 7 bases. The J segment lost 3 bases and the V segment lost 7 bases, leaving 11 bases of the junction unmatched. The CDR3 covers 15 residues. The germline V gene encodes CDR1 MDHEN and CDR2 SYDVKM. Written as DNA, the CDR3 is TGTGCCAGCAAACCGGGACAGTCCCGCCACTATGGCTACACCTTC. It yields the protein CASKPGQSRHYGYTF.

The chain couples TRBV5-1 to TRBJ2-2; possible D gene TRBD1, 6 bases. V shed 5 bases and J shed 1 base, with 9 bases lying between them. The CDR3 spans 14 residues. Germline assignment: CDR1 SGHRS and CDR2 YFSETQ. CDR3 DNA: TGCGCCAGCAGGTTGACAGGGAACACCGGGGAGCTGTTTTTT. Its protein product is CASRLTGNTGELFF.

This clone was recorded a few times. The V and J genes are TRBV27 and TRBJ2-7, with a possible D match to TRBD1 (5 bases). The germline CDR1 and CDR2 sequences are MNHEY and SMNVEV (reference sequence). Trimming shortened V by 6 bases and J by 0 bases, and 15 bases separated the two germline ends. This CDR3 has 15 amino acids. The CDR3 DNA sequence: TGTGCCAGCAGGCGCCCGCAGGGTGCCTCCTACGAGCAGTACTTC. Translating gives CASRRPQGASYEQYF.

This clone was detected once. The J gene is TRBJ1-4, the V gene TRBV6-2 or TRBV6-3; D unclear. Per the germline V gene, CDR1 is MNHEY and CDR2 is SVGEGT. Trimming stripped 6 bases from V and 6 bases from J, with 17 bases between. CDR3 length: 15 amino acids. The CDR3 DNA reads as TGTGCCAGCAGCCCCTTCGGTCCGGGAGATGAAAAACTGTTTTTT. The encoded protein is CASSPFGPGDEKLFF.

V gene TRBV5-5 combines with J gene TRBJ1-1; TRBD1 matches at 7 bases. From germline, CDR1 is SGHKS and CDR2 YYEKEE (reference sequence). The CDR3 sequence is 15 residues long. The V and J ends lost 4 bases and 4 bases, in that order; junction bases with no gene match: 10. The CDR3 sequence: CASSPGTALGTEAFF. DNA of the CDR3: TGTGCCAGCAGCCCCGGGACAGCCTTGGGCACTGAAGCTTTCTTT.

This rearrangement joins TRBV11-2 to TRBJ2-2, with D tentatively TRBD1 (6 bases). Germline CDR1 and CDR2: SGHAT and FQNNGV. V was clipped by 5 bases and J by 4 bases, with 14 bases between them. The CDR3 consists of 15 residues. The CDR3 spells CASSPQGSGTGELFF. The CDR3 DNA is TGTGCCAGCAGCCCTCAGGGGTCAGGCACCGGGGAGCTGTTTTTT.

This chain links TRBV3-1 (or the pseudogene TRBV3-2) with TRBJ1-1; tentatively, D is TRBD1 (6 bases). Germline-derived CDR1 and CDR2 are LGHDT and YNNKEL (reference sequence). Trimming stripped 3 bases from V and 0 bases from J, with 11 bases between. This CDR3 spans 15 amino acids. CDR3 sequence (DNA): TGTGCCAGCAGCCAGGGAACAGGGCTGAACACTGAAGCTTTCTTT. It yields the protein CASSQGTGLNTEAFF.

The CDR3 DNA follows: TGCGCCAGCAGCTCATCAGGGTCAACTAATGAAAAACTGTTTTTT. Its translation is CASSSSGSTNEKLFF. The chain carries TRBV4-1 and TRBJ1-4; tentative D call: TRBD1 (5 bases). CDR1 MGHRA and CDR2 YSYEKL come from the germline V gene. CDR3 size: 15 residues. The V gene lost 5 bases and the J gene lost 0 bases, with 10 bases spanning the gap.